This entry lists 8 T cell receptor beta chains sequenced from one sample in a study of radiation and T cells in renal cell carcinoma. TCRdb keeps only in-frame clones here, not all; method: immunoSEQ multiplex PCR. The table lists around 160,000 clones, approximately 90% of them singletons, with about 4.3% in the top ten. Time point given: baseline pretreatment blood. Treatment denoted: 15 Gy SBRT to primary tumor, nephrectomy 4 weeks later. The starting material was blood, obtained from a patient whose treatment included radiotherapy and nephrectomy. Source of these receptors: a woman in her seventies with renal cell carcinoma.

The chain employs TRBV10-3 and TRBJ2-3; the match to TRBD2 covers 8 bases. Per the germline V gene, CDR1 is ENHRY and CDR2 is SYGVKD. The length of the CDR3 is 14 residues. With V trimmed by 2 bases and J by 6 bases, 4 bases remained unmatched. CDR3 residues: CAISEGTRSDTQYF. CDR3 bases: TGTGCCATCAGTGAGGGGACTAGATCCGATACGCAGTATTTT.

The chain couples TRBV6-1 to TRBJ2-5; possibly TRBD1 for D (7 bases). This CDR3 has 14 amino acids. CDR1 MNHNS and CDR2 SASEGT come from the germline V gene. V was cut by 8 bases and J by 5 bases, with 18 bases left in between. The CDR3 sequence: CASGAGQLRETQYF. The CDR3 DNA reads TGTGCCAGCGGGGCGGGACAGCTCAGGGAGACCCAGTACTTC.

This clone was seen a handful of times. The chain employs TRBV5-1 and TRBJ1-4; perhaps TRBD1 as D (6 bases). This CDR3 comprises 15 residues. Looked up from germline, CDR1 is SGHRS and CDR2 is YFSETQ. The V gene lost 4 bases and the J gene lost 1 base, with 11 bases spanning the gap. Here the CDR3 DNA reads TGCGCCAGCAGCAAAACAGGGAAAACTAATGAAAAACTGTTTTTT. Translation gives CASSKTGKTNEKLFF.

The chain carries TRBV6-5 and TRBJ1-6; 7 bases agree with TRBD1. The CDR3 contains 16 residues. Trimming cost V 0 bases and J 13 bases; bases outside gene matches: 12. CDR1 and CDR2 from the germline V gene are MNHEY and SVGAGI. CDR3 bases: TGTGCCAGCAGTTACTCGATAGTGGGACAGTGGTTTCCCCTCCACTTT. It is translated as CASSYSIVGQWFPLHF.

Only one count was recorded for this clone. The V and J genes are TRBV4-1 and TRBJ2-5, with 10 nucleotides matching TRBD2. V lost 4 bases to trimming and J lost 2 bases; unmatched junction nucleotides: 4. The length of the CDR3 is 15 residues. The germline CDR1 and CDR2 sequences are MGHRA and YSYEKL. CDR3 residues: CASSPSGGRQETQYF. CDR3 nucleotide sequence: TGCGCCAGCAGCCCTAGCGGGGGACGGCAAGAGACCCAGTACTTC.

The rearrangement links TRBV19 to TRBJ2-3, with TRBD2 matching 7 bases. J lost 0 bases, V lost 5 bases, and 11 bases had no gene match. Germline CDR1 is LNHDA and CDR2 is SQIVND (reference sequence). This CDR3 has 17 amino acids. The CDR3 is CASSFSMGGTSTDTQYF. The DNA for the CDR3 is TGTGCCAGTAGTTTCTCGATGGGGGGGACTAGCACAGATACGCAGTATTTT. The complete variable domain, with remaining parts taken from reference TRBV19 and TRBJ2-3, reads DGGITQSPKYLFRKEGQNVTLSCEQNLNHDAMYWYRQDPGQGLRLIYYSQIVNDFQKGDIAEGYSVSREKKESFPLTVTSAQKNPTAFYLCASSFSMGGTSTDTQYFGPGTRLTVL.

The V call is TRBV6-1, the J call TRBJ2-2; no clear D gene. V gave up 7 bases and J gave up 6 bases, with 15 bases separating them. In germline, CDR1 is MNHNS, CDR2 SASEGT. CDR3 length: 14 residues. The CDR3 here is CASTLRSSPGELFF. CDR3 sequence (DNA): TGTGCCAGCACGCTGCGTTCGAGTCCCGGGGAGCTGTTTTTT.

The chain combines TRBV30 with TRBJ1-5, with a weak D call TRBD1 (5 bases). The V end lost 1 base, the J end lost 0 bases, and 25 bases lay between the germline ends. CDR1 is GTSNPN and CDR2 is SVGIG in the germline V gene (reference sequence). This CDR3 contains 20 residues. CDR3 coding DNA: TGTGCCTGGAGTGCGTATAACGTATTACAGGTATCGTATAGCAATCAGCCCCAGCATTTT. Protein: CAWSAYNVLQVSYSNQPQHF.